This paragraph reports one T cell receptor beta chain. Its antigen is unknown. Base qualities were left out, and no much larger clone turns up one base away. The record originates from a study of T cell responses to AZD1222 COVID-19 vaccine listed by TCRdb under 2021. About the study as a whole: A total of 233 trial participants underwent TCR sequencing, of whom some 210 received two doses of AZD1222 and about 25 received two doses of the MenACWY control vaccine. Trial participants were enrolled into age subgroups of 18-55, 56-69 and 70-plus years, which contained 148, 28 and 57 TCR-sequenced participants, respectively.

The CDR3 regions of human TCRbeta chains were subjected to immunosequencing. Concerning the study's data processing: TCRs in the repertoires were matched against a reference library of SARS-CoV-2-specific TCRs that had been generated with the MIRA antigen-specificity platform. Breadth meant the fraction of unique TCRs that were SARS-CoV-2-associated, whereas depth meant the fraction of total T cells that were SARS-CoV-2-associated. Each spike-specific TCR was assigned to its reactive spike region and to a CD4 or CD8 class using the MIRA data. Log10-transformed breadth and depth values were compared by one-way ANOVA with Sidak's multiple comparisons tests. TCRdb obtained this table from immuneACCESS and retained in-frame rearrangements with V and J assigned. These tables miss some clones; where compared with another copy, unresolved V genes account for less than half of the shortfall, and the remainder is unexplained. The V and J calls and clone size were taken over from that table, and D and trimming were inferred from the DNA. The sample records approximately 130,000 clones, roughly 87% of which are singletons. The top ten clonotypes cover around 5.3% of the sample.

Overall study results and their limits: CD4 TCRs associated with the vaccine covered the entire spike protein, and the dominant responses were in regions 160-218 and 743-854. No day 14 peak-response samples were available, so repertoires were characterized only after the peak T cell response. Conclusions about previously exposed vaccinees are limited, since just 5 to 7 AZD1222 recipients were seropositive for SARS-CoV-2 at baseline. Nearly half of unique spike-specific TCRs reportedly recognized epitopes outside regions mutated in the B.1.351 and B.1.1.7 variants. Most participants were white British and females outnumbered males, and the authors suggested that clonal diversity may have been underestimated. In the small 56-69-year group, the increase in depth fell short of significance, most likely because of low power. After two AZD1222 doses, spike-specific TCR breadth and depth were significantly higher than at day 0 and than in MenACWY recipients.

The cysteine opens and the phenylalanine closes a CDR3 of 16 amino acids. Just CDR3 DNA is preserved here, 48 bases in frame from base 1. The germline V gene encodes CDR1 LNHNV and CDR2 YYDKDF (reference sequence). Compared with germline, V lacks 2 bases and J lacks 2 bases; bases without a gene match: 5. The sample's time point, from its label and the paper: about 28 days (+/-7) after the second vaccine dose. Because spike-specific TCR depth and breadth did not differ between the two schedules, AZD1222 recipients who got a second dose at roughly 4 weeks were pooled with those who got a second dose at roughly 12 weeks. Vaccinee samples were obtained from the UK trials COV001 and COV002, which included a single-blind randomized controlled phase 2/3 trial of AZD1222 (ChAdOx1 nCoV-19) in healthy adults. For TCRbeta chain sequencing, PBMC samples were collected from trial participants at day 0 and at day 28 after the second dose.

The receptor's source is an adult who received the AZD1222 COVID-19 vaccine. The material sequenced was peripheral blood, taken 28 days after the second AZD1222 dose. The sequence joins TRBV15 to TRBJ2-2; 7 central nucleotides agree with TRBD1. The CDR3 here reads CATSRMGDSNTGELFF. The DNA sequence follows: TGTGCCACCAGCAGAATGGGGGACAGCAACACCGGGGAGCTGTTTTTT.